This T cell receptor (beta chain) was identified in a study of blood T cell repertoires in COVID-19. Study summary: The United States, Italy and Spain were the sources of the acute and convalescent COVID-19 samples.

This clone has a handful of counts. Original data processing: Amplification from reference gene primers served as the basis for estimated nucleated cell counts. Clones were sequenced by immunoSEQ multiplex PCR, and TCRdb holds only the in-frame ones, with some missing. V, J and clone size were drawn from that table, and D and trimming were deduced from the DNA. This table holds 12,000 or so clones, about three quarters found once. The Seattle patients, enrolled during active infection, were followed longitudinally. The germline CDR1 and CDR2 sequences are MGHRA and YSYEKL. Deletions cut 2 bases from V and 4 bases from J, with 15 bases between. The CDR3 has 17 residues.

Sequencing used peripheral blood. The chain recombines TRBV4-1 with TRBJ1-6; a weak D match, TRBD1 (6 bases). This clonotype was obtained from a man in his 60s with COVID-19, enrolled during active disease. CDR3 coding DNA: TGCGCCAGCAGCCAACTGGTTCTACAGGGATATAATTCACCCCTCCACTTT. It is translated as CASSQLVLQGYNSPLHF.